What follows are 5 T cell receptor beta chains derived from one specimen sequenced in a study of T cell responses to AZD1222 COVID-19 vaccine. Profiling relied on immunoSEQ multiplex PCR, and the TCRdb table lists in-frame clones only, not all of them. Of approximately 100,000 clones listed, 75% to 90% are singletons. Here the sequenced sample was peripheral blood, taken on day 0 of AZD1222 vaccination. All receptors come from an adult in good health.

The gene calls are TRBV7-8 and TRBJ2-5, with no clear D. Germline CDR1 and CDR2: SGHVS and FQNEAQ. Between the trimmed V and J ends, which lost 5 bases and 5 bases, there was a span of 9 bases. The CDR3 is made up of 12 amino acids. CDR3: CASSRFRETQYF. CDR3 sequence (DNA): TGTGCCAGCAGCCGGTTTCGCGAGACCCAGTACTTC.

The rearrangement uses TRBV6-6 and TRBJ1-4, with 11 bases fitting TRBD1. The CDR3 covers 16 residues. Looked up from germline, CDR1 is MNHNY and CDR2 is SVGAGI (reference sequence). V trimming: 5 bases; J trimming: 8 bases; junction bases outside the gene matches: 10. CDR3 DNA sequence: TGTGCCAGCAGTGTTTCGGCCGGGACAGGGGGAGAAAAACTGTTTTTT. Its translation is CASSVSAGTGGEKLFF.

This clone was counted between two and nine times. The gene calls are TRBV4-1 and TRBJ1-5; 9 bases align to TRBD1. CDR1 is MGHRA and CDR2 is YSYEKL in the germline V gene. CDR3 length equals 16 residues. The V gene end was trimmed by 1 base and the J gene end by 4 bases; junction bases not matched to a gene: 5. Here the CDR3 DNA reads TGCGCCAGCAGCCAAGCAACAGGGGGCCTTAATCAGCCCCAGCATTTT. It specifies CASSQATGGLNQPQHF.

V usage is TRBV20-1 and J usage is TRBJ2-7; unclear D gene. This CDR3 has 11 amino acids. CDR1 is DFQATT and CDR2 is SNEGSKA in the germline V gene (reference sequence). DNA for the CDR3: TGCAGCTCCGGGCAACCTTACGAGCAGTACTTC. Translated: CSSGQPYEQYF.

The rearrangement joins TRBV11-2 to TRBJ1-6; 12 bases agree with TRBD1. With 5 bases clipped from V and 1 base from J, the junction kept 6 bases outside the gene matches. The CDR3 spans 18 residues. Looked up from germline, CDR1 is SGHAT and CDR2 is FQNNGV. The CDR3: CASSRGQGARSYNSPLHF. CDR3 in DNA: TGTGCCAGCAGCCGGGGACAGGGGGCGAGGTCCTATAATTCACCCCTCCACTTT.